The present entry profiles one T cell receptor (beta chain) with its context. Its target is not known. TCRdb re-called the 5' RACE reads and gives one entry per CDR3 protein, without DNA. This sample's clone table lists 550,000 or so distinct CDR3 sequences. Germline CDR1 SNHLY, CDR2 FYNNEI. The CDR3 is 15 amino acids. This sample stems from a study of T cells expressing NK-cell markers. Overall study context: Just one sequenced donor of eight was HCMV-seronegative, while seven were seropositive. Study-level points and caveats: These clonotypes, the leaders elsewhere, also led the CD3+CD56-NKG2C+ fraction in several donors.

The source of this sequence is a man between 18 and 29 years old in good health. The chain is built from TRBV2 and TRBJ2-1; the TCRdb call, TRBD1, lacks DNA for checking. Source material: blood T cells: a sorted CD56 or NKG2C T cell subset, CD4+ or CD8+ T cells, or bulk PBMC T cells (not recorded which). CDR3 sequence reads: CASSAMTVTNNEQFF.